This section outlines one T cell receptor (beta chain) sequence together with its context. Its cognate antigen has yet to be identified. One end of the junction varies from germline; a read error may be responsible. CDR1 and CDR2 are read off the germline V gene (reference sequence) as GTSNPN and SVGIG. Measured from the cysteine to the phenylalanine, the CDR3 is 12 residues long. The read is trimmed to its CDR3 DNA, 36 bases read in frame from base 1. The sample comes from a study of tumor-infiltrating lymphocytes in primary liver carcinoma (dated by TCRdb to the late 2010s). Some background on the complete study: Of the five patients, three men and two women aged 30 to 69 years, four had hepatocellular carcinoma and one had combined HCC and intrahepatic cholangiocarcinoma. Agilent mRNA microarray profiling was performed on the 20 to 25 tumor region samples to relate TCRbeta repertoire diversity to the local molecular phenotype. The five patients had tumors staged T1-T3 N0M0, with maximum diameters ranging from roughly 4.2 to 11 cm. Technical replicate repertoires showed high reproducibility, with mean shared-clone rates about 0.92 and correlation coefficients above 0.95. The study combined TCRbeta repertoire sequencing, expression microarrays and whole-exome sequencing across five regions of each liver tumor, with adjacent normal tissue and blood. A total of about 35 specimens from 5 patients, comprising some 25 tumor regions, 5 adjacent noncancerous liver tissues and 5 peripheral blood samples, were covered by TCRbeta repertoire sequencing. Each sample produced roughly 3.65 to 7.5 million productive TCRbeta reads, and read depth showed no significant difference between tissue types.

Total RNA and DNA were co-extracted without cell sorting from roughly 20-30 mg of bulk tissue using the AllPrep DNA/RNA mini kit. Surgical resection was performed in China between November 2015 and early 2016 on about 5 patients with histopathologically diagnosed primary liver carcinoma. At the time of sampling, the patients were treatment-naive and had chronic HBV infection. Each tumor was sampled at five spatially separated regions: the superior, inferior, left-lateral and right-lateral poles and the tumor centre. More than 85% viable tumor cells were found by histology in every tumor sample. Fresh tumor and adjacent tissue pieces were bisected, with one half stored in RNAlater at -80 degrees C and the other half sent for histology. Overall study outcomes, separate from this receptor: A significantly larger repertoire fraction was made up by the top 250 clones in tumors than in blood (p = 0.039). Because sequencing covered only the TCR beta chain and unpaired alpha chains were not captured, true repertoire diversity is likely underestimated. With just 4 to 6 patients in the study, the authors point out that the findings should be validated in a larger study. Repertoire overlap was found to be higher between tumor regions (mean roughly 36%) than between tumor-adjacent (approximately 17%) or tumor-blood (about 14%) pairs, consistent with antigen-driven expansion. Only about 8-24% of top clones were present in all five regions of a tumor, suggesting spatial heterogeneity of tumor-infiltrating T cells. Comparison of CD4+ and CD8+ T cell repertoires was precluded by the use of bulk unsorted samples.

A constant-region primer and ProtoScript II reverse transcriptase were used to reverse-transcribe TCRbeta-specific cDNA from approximately 500 ng total RNA. TCRbeta libraries were built with three nested multiplex PCR rounds, a slightly modified ARM-PCR procedure. Each of the first two PCR rounds ran for approximately 10 cycles and used multiplex TRBV1-TRBV30 forward primers together with a Cbeta reverse primer. Sample barcodes and Illumina adapters were added in a final 25-cycle PCR using Deep VentR polymerase. Before sequencing, amplicons of 200-500 bp were gel-purified using a QIAquick gel extraction kit. TCRbeta amplicons were sequenced on an Illumina HiSeq 2500 with 250-bp paired-end reads. Under the source paper's analysis protocol: Reads were quality-trimmed with Trimmomatic v0.33, and paired reads were merged with FLASH v1.2.11 to recover full CDR3 sequences. V, D and J germline segments were assigned to the rearranged TCRbeta sequences using MiGEC v1.2.1b. Clonotype statistics and Shannon-Wiener diversity indices were calculated with VDJtools v1.0.0. To reduce sampling bias, subsequent analyses other than the diversity analysis used only the 250 most abundant clonotypes in each sample. Using fastp at Q25 and MiXCR, TCRdb reprocessed the public reads and kept productive beta chains. Every entry covers one CDR3 protein and lists the most common genes and DNA from its rows. TCRdb's processing, not the authors', yielded these V and J calls. The sample table contains some 120,000 distinct CDR3 sequences; only one count was recorded for around 62% of them. The ten largest clones add up to about a tenth of the sample.

This receptor chain uses TRBV30 and TRBJ2-7; TRBD1 lines up with 8 middle nucleotides. The TCR originated in a woman aged 55-75 years with primary liver carcinoma and hepatitis B virus infection. Sequenced sample: liver tumor tissue from sampling region 1. This specimen's cell subset or site label, per the study, means: tumor region T1, superior pole. The DNA reads TGTGTCTGGAGTGGCGACAGGGGTTTGATGTACTTC. Protein translation: CVWSGDRGLMYF.